This entry lists 10 T cell receptor beta chains sequenced from one sample in a study of blood T cell repertoires in COVID-19. Using immunoSEQ multiplex PCR, the repertoire was profiled, and TCRdb retains in-frame clones only, with some absent. The repertoire holds under 200,000 clones, with roughly 84% as singletons. Sequencing was performed on peripheral blood. The source of these receptors is a woman of 80 years or more with acute or convalescent COVID-19.

The gene calls are TRBV20-1 and TRBJ1-2; D remains unclear. The germline V and J ends were trimmed by 1 base and 3 bases, with 3 bases remaining between them. The V gene's germline CDR1 is DFQATT and CDR2 SNEGSKA (reference sequence). The CDR3 totals 11 residues. The CDR3 loop is CSARVDYGYTF. The CDR3 nucleotides are TGCAGTGCTAGAGTAGACTATGGCTACACCTTC.

V usage is TRBV19 and J usage is TRBJ1-4; D unclear. Per germline, CDR1 LNHDA and CDR2 SQIVND (reference sequence). The CDR3 is 14 residues long. V was cut by 5 bases and J by 1 base, with 8 bases left in between. The CDR3 sequence: CASSQQQTNEKLFF. In DNA form, the CDR3 reads TGTGCCAGTAGTCAACAGCAAACTAATGAAAAACTGTTTTTT.

As DNA, the CDR3 is TGTGCCAGCTCACCCCGCGCTAGGGGGCTTTACGAGCAGTACTTC. This translates into CASSPRARGLYEQYF. The chain recombines TRBV18 with TRBJ2-7; TRBD1 matches at 7 bases. The trim removed 3 bases at V and 4 bases at J, leaving 9 bases unmatched. Germline CDR1 and CDR2: KGHSH and LQKENI. The CDR3 sequence is 15 residues long.

V is TRBV11-2 and J is TRBJ1-1; a possible D gene is TRBD1 (6 bases). Germline lookup yields CDR1 SGHAT and CDR2 FQNNGV. The CDR3 runs 14 residues. V was trimmed by 1 base and J by 8 bases, leaving 14 bases between them. This CDR3 is CASSLVTGWGEAFF. CDR3 DNA sequence: TGTGCCAGCAGCTTAGTAACAGGGTGGGGGGAAGCTTTCTTT.

The chain combines TRBV5-1 with TRBJ2-2, with D perhaps TRBD2 (5 bases). Trimming shortened V by 0 bases and J by 1 base, and 10 bases separated the two germline ends. The length of the CDR3 is 16 residues. The germline V gene encodes CDR1 SGHRS and CDR2 YFSETQ. CDR3 residues: CASSLGSRVNTGELFF. The CDR3 DNA sequence: TGCGCCAGCAGCTTGGGGTCGCGGGTGAACACCGGGGAGCTGTTTTTT.

The chain is built from TRBV6-2 or TRBV6-3 and TRBJ2-5, with 10 bases lining up with TRBD2. J gave up 5 bases and V 5 bases, and 8 bases lay outside the gene matches. The CDR3 contains 15 residues. Germline values: CDR1 MNHEY, CDR2 SVGEGT. In DNA form, the CDR3 reads TGTGCCAGCAGTAACCTAGCGGGAGTGGAGGAGACCCAGTACTTC. Its protein product is CASSNLAGVEETQYF.

The rearrangement joins TRBV4-1 to TRBJ1-2, with 7 bases aligning to TRBD1. Germline assignment: CDR1 MGHRA and CDR2 YSYEKL. The V and J ends lost 4 bases and 5 bases, in that order; junction bases with no gene match: 13. The CDR3 sequence is 16 residues long. In DNA, the CDR3 is TGCGCCAGCAGCCCCATGACGTTACAGGGGTTATATGGCTACACCTTC. This encodes CASSPMTLQGLYGYTF.

This rearrangement joins TRBV10-3 to TRBJ1-5; tentative D call: TRBD1 (5 bases). The V end lost 4 bases, the J end lost 7 bases, and 20 bases lay between the germline ends. The CDR3 sequence is 16 residues long. Germline lookup yields CDR1 ENHRY and CDR2 SYGVKD. This CDR3 reads CAISANPQGQGQPQHF. Written as DNA, the CDR3 is TGTGCCATCAGTGCGAACCCCCAGGGTCAAGGGCAGCCCCAGCATTTT.

This rearrangement joins TRBV18 to TRBJ2-6, with no clear D. Germline V gene data show CDR1 as KGHSH and CDR2 as LQKENI. CDR3 length equals 17 residues. V dropped 4 bases and J dropped 4 bases, with 17 bases sitting between them. CDR3 residues: CASSQGSPQAGANVLTF. As DNA, the CDR3 is TGTGCCAGCTCACAAGGTAGTCCCCAGGCGGGGGCCAACGTCCTGACTTTC.

The V and J genes are TRBV18 and TRBJ2-3; no clear D gene. Trimming took off 4 bases at V and 2 bases at J, with 10 bases between the two ends. CDR1 KGHSH and CDR2 LQKENI come from the germline V gene. The CDR3 spans 14 residues. This CDR3 is CASSLLDSTDTQYF. CDR3 in DNA: TGTGCCAGCTCACTTCTTGACTCCACAGATACGCAGTATTTT.